Presented here are 14 T cell receptor beta chains from one specimen sequenced in a study of regulatory T cells in long-lasting Graves disease. The time point here: newly diagnosed GD, antithyroid drugs for less than 3 months. The authors made the TCR library using RNA they extracted from PBMCs. Sequencing libraries for TCR beta were prepared with iRepertoire HTBI primers and Arm-PCR of CDR3 regions. TCRdb re-derived calls from the multiplex PCR reads in MiXCR, one entry per CDR3 protein. This table has roughly 260,000 distinct CDR3 sequences, 15% to 20% appearing once. The same sample was also studied in work on T cells in Graves' hyperthyroidism and ophthalmopathy.

Sequencing was performed on peripheral blood mononuclear cells (PBMCs), taken at new diagnosis, from a patient treated with antithyroid drugs. The receptors were sampled from a woman in her thirties with Graves disease.

As regards this clonotype: A read error likely explains this, since a far larger clone differs by one base. The chain links TRBV27 to TRBJ1-1; D possibly corresponds to TRBD1 (5 bases). Trimming took off 6 bases at V and 5 bases at J, with 19 bases between the two ends. The V gene's germline CDR1 is MNHEY and CDR2 SMNVEV (reference sequence). The CDR3 sequence is 15 residues long. The CDR3 is CASRKEEGSGTEAFF. In DNA, the CDR3 is TGTGCCAGCAGGAAAGAGGAGGGGTCTGGAACTGAAGCTTTCTTT.

This clonotype came up many times. V is TRBV6-1 and J is TRBJ2-7; 8 bases agree with TRBD2. V lost 6 bases to trimming and J lost 2 bases; unmatched junction nucleotides: 6. Germline V gene lookup returns CDR1 MNHNS and CDR2 SASEGT. This CDR3 has 14 residues. The CDR3 loop is CASRPRGGPYEQYF. In DNA form, the CDR3 reads TGTGCCAGCAGGCCCCGGGGGGGCCCCTACGAGCAGTACTTC.

The chain uses TRBV7-2 and TRBJ2-7; 11 positions match TRBD1. The J segment lost 6 bases and the V segment lost 5 bases, leaving 6 bases of the junction unmatched. The CDR3 runs to 14 residues. Germline lookup yields CDR1 SGHTA and CDR2 FQGNSA. The CDR3 loop is CASSPDRGRSEQYF. The CDR3 DNA sequence: TGTGCCAGCAGCCCGGACAGGGGGCGTAGCGAGCAGTACTTC. Based on the CDR3 plus reference TRBV7-2 and TRBJ2-7, the full variable domain is GAGVSQSPSNKVTEKGKDVELRCDPISGHTALYWYRQSLGQGLEFLIYFQGNSAPDKSGLPSDRFSAERTGGSVSTLTIQRTQQEDSAVYLCASSPDRGRSEQYFGPGTRLTVT.

The chain combines TRBV7-9 with TRBJ1-3; D is unclear. From germline, CDR1 is SEHNR and CDR2 FQNEAQ (reference sequence). Trimming cost V 1 base and J 2 bases, with 9 bases left between them. The CDR3 spans 15 residues. CDR3 DNA sequence: TGTGCCAGCAGCTTAGGGAATACGGCTGGAAACACCATATATTTT. Translating gives CASSLGNTAGNTIYF.

This clonotype has a count of ten or more. The rearrangement joins TRBV12-3 or TRBV12-4 to TRBJ2-1, with TRBD1 as a possible D gene (5 bases). CDR3 length: 15 amino acids. The ends were cut back, 5 bases at V and 12 bases at J, with 23 bases in the middle. In DNA, the CDR3 is TGTGCCAGCAGTCACAACCTTAGAGACAGCGATAGGCAGTTCTTC. This sequence encodes CASSHNLRDSDRQFF.

This clonotype was recorded many times. The chain couples TRBV6-1 to TRBJ1-1, with D uncertain. The CDR3 is 15 amino acids. V gave up 6 bases and J gave up 4 bases, with 18 bases separating them. CDR1 is MNHNS and CDR2 is SASEGT in the germline V gene. The CDR3 spells CASSPRVGEATEAFF. The CDR3 DNA sequence: TGTGCCAGCAGCCCGCGGGTTGGGGAGGCCACTGAAGCTTTCTTT.

Many counts were recorded for this clonotype. The rearrangement joins TRBV5-1 to TRBJ1-4; D not resolved. This CDR3 region has 16 residues. The germline gives CDR1 SGHRS, CDR2 YFSETQ. Trimming stripped 4 bases from V and 5 bases from J, with 18 bases between. The CDR3 region has the DNA TGCGCCAGCAGCCCCACCGCAGCAGCACAAAATGAAAAACTGTTTTTT. This gives the protein CASSPTAAAQNEKLFF.

This clonotype was counted ten times or more. The chain couples TRBV5-1 to TRBJ2-7; the D is unclear. The CDR3 sequence is 15 residues long. Germline values: CDR1 SGHRS, CDR2 YFSETQ. Between the trimmed V and J ends, which lost 4 bases and 3 bases, there was a span of 17 bases. This chain's CDR3 is CASSHRQQLIYEQYF. Written as DNA, the CDR3 is TGCGCCAGCAGCCACCGACAACAGCTGATCTACGAGCAGTACTTC.

The sample holds many counts of this clonotype. The chain couples TRBV20-1 to TRBJ1-6, with no clear D. CDR3 length equals 12 residues. The V end lost 0 bases, the J end lost 10 bases, and 7 bases lay between the germline ends. CDR1 and CDR2 (germline): DFQATT, SNEGSKA (reference sequence). The CDR3: CSARDLNSPLHF. The CDR3 region has the DNA TGCAGTGCTAGAGATCTAAACTCACCCCTCCACTTT.

This clonotype was counted between two and nine times. A much larger clone lies one base from this, so it may be a read error. Because it lacks the conserved phenylalanine or tryptophan at the end, this CDR3 is likely a read error. The chain is built from TRBV5-1 and TRBJ1-4, with D unclear. The V end lost 5 bases, the J end lost 0 bases, and 11 bases lay between the germline ends. This CDR3 has 15 amino acids. The V gene's germline CDR1 is SGHRS and CDR2 YFSETQ. DNA of the CDR3: TGCGCCAGCAGTTTTATCGGGACAACTAATGAAAAACTGTTTCTT. Protein: CASSFIGTTNEKLFL.

This clonotype appeared many times. The chain employs TRBV7-9 and TRBJ2-7; D is possibly TRBD2 (5 bases). The V and J ends lost 5 bases and 3 bases respectively, with 14 bases between them. Germline loops: CDR1 SEHNR, CDR2 FQNEAQ (reference sequence). The CDR3 consists of 14 residues. CDR3 nucleotides: TGTGCCAGCAGCCCTCCCCTTGAGGGCTACGAGCAGTACTTC. Translation gives CASSPPLEGYEQYF.

This clonotype was seen many times. Here the CDR3 reads CASSFTGRVYGYTF. The CDR3 DNA follows: TGTGCCAGCAGTTTCACAGGGCGGGTCTATGGCTACACCTTC. The rearrangement joins TRBV12-3 or TRBV12-4 to TRBJ1-2; a possible D gene is TRBD1 (6 bases). The length of the CDR3 is 14 residues. V was clipped by 3 bases and J by 4 bases, with 12 bases between them.

About this clonotype: One base away lies a much larger clone, so this may be a sequencing read error. Because it lacks the conserved phenylalanine or tryptophan at the end, this CDR3 is likely a read error. This rearrangement joins TRBV6-5 to TRBJ2-1; TRBD1 is a possible D gene (8 bases). Germline V gene data show CDR1 as MNHEY and CDR2 as SVGAGI. V dropped 4 bases and J dropped 9 bases, with 13 bases sitting between them. The CDR3 is 13 residues long. The CDR3 DNA is TGTGCCAGCAGTTTCTACAGGGGGGGTGAGCAGTTCCTC. It yields the protein CASSFYRGGEQFL.

This clonotype has ten or more counts. The CDR3 nucleotides read TGCAGCGGTGGTGACACAGAAGTGACCCAGCATTTT. It codes for CSGGDTEVTQHF. The genes are TRBV29-1 and TRBJ1-5; D call uncertain. The CDR3 covers 12 residues. Germline CDR1 SQVTM, CDR2 ANQGSEA. V lost 7 bases to trimming and J lost 11 bases, with 18 bases between them.